What follows describes a single T cell receptor beta chain. Its cognate antigen is unknown. The repertoire was sequenced with immunoSEQ multiplex PCR; TCRdb's copy has only in-frame clones and lacks some. The data contain 95,000 to 110,000 clones, approximately 92% of them seen just once; the ten biggest clones take up more than 8%. This entry comes from a study of T cell responses to AZD1222 COVID-19 vaccine. Points from the study as a whole: All repertoire sampling was performed exclusively after the peak T cell response. CD4 TCRs associated with vaccination spanned spike, dominating at 160-218 and 743-854. It was only a handful of AZD1222 recipients who were seropositive at baseline. Nearly half of spike-specific TCRs reportedly target variant regions that are unmutated in the B.1.351 and B.1.1.7 variants.

The CDR3 has 11 amino acids. The germline gives CDR1 GTSNPN, CDR2 SVGIG (reference sequence). Trimming stripped 6 bases from V and 7 bases from J, with 12 bases between. This chain uses TRBV30 with TRBJ1-1; no clear D gene. The TCR comes from an adult who received the AZD1222 COVID-19 vaccine. The sequencing here drew on peripheral blood, taken 28 days after the second AZD1222 dose. The DNA for the CDR3 is TGTGCCTGCGTTTCGATGGGTGAAGCTTTCTTT. This codes for CACVSMGEAFF. The full variable domain, in which reference TRBV30 and TRBJ1-1 provide the parts outside the CDR3, is SQTIHQWPATLVQPVGSPLSLECTVEGTSNPNLYWYRQAAGRGLQLLFYSVGIGQISSEVPQNLSASRPQDRQFILSSKKLLLSDSGFYLCACVSMGEAFFGQGTRLTVV.